This T cell receptor (beta chain) was observed in a study of blood T cell repertoires in COVID-19. Study details: Donors in the United States, Italy and Spain gave samples during acute or convalescent COVID-19. Sample material is recorded as cDNA or gDNA derived from T cells, B-cell-depleted T cells, or PBMCs.

Under the authors' procedure: Amplification from reference gene primers served as the basis for estimated nucleated cell counts. This table comes from immunoSEQ multiplex PCR, and its TCRdb copy is limited to in-frame clones, with some not included. The DNA gave D and trimming, while V, J and clone size come from that table. The data hold about 70,000 clones, with about 84% observed a single time. The CDR3 runs 13 residues. The V and J ends lost 7 bases and 2 bases, in that order; junction bases with no gene match: 2. This receptor was identified in a woman aged 60-70 years with acute or convalescent COVID-19. The chain is built from TRBV12-3 or TRBV12-4 and TRBJ1-2, with 9 positions matching TRBD1. The sequencing input was peripheral blood. CDR3 bases: TGTGCCAGCAAGACAGGGGGGAACTATGGCTACACCTTC. Translated: CASKTGGNYGYTF.